This T cell receptor beta chain was recorded in a study of CXCR4 blockade with PD-1 therapy in pancreatic cancer. General observations from the study: Tumor clonality averaged roughly 0.15 versus 0.05 in healthy blood, not predicting survival. Sequencing covered TCRbeta chains only, not alpha chains. Frequent tumor clones were encoded by many distinct rearrangements, suggesting shared antigens.

With regard to this clone: The target antigen is unknown.

Libraries were prepared by immunoSEQ multiplex PCR; TCRdb keeps only in-frame clonotypes and omits some of them. The table includes around 2,000 clones, 45% to 70% detected once. Material for sequencing was tumor tissue. The clonotype comes from a human donor with pancreatic ductal adenocarcinoma.

CDR3 coding DNA: TGCGCCAGCAGCCAAGATCTCCCAAACACTGAAGCTTTCTTT. Translation gives CASSQDLPNTEAFF. V usage is TRBV4-1 and J usage is TRBJ1-1; no firm D call. Germline-derived CDR1 and CDR2 are MGHRA and YSYEKL. V was cut by 0 bases and J by 2 bases, with 7 bases left in between. The CDR3 has 14 residues.